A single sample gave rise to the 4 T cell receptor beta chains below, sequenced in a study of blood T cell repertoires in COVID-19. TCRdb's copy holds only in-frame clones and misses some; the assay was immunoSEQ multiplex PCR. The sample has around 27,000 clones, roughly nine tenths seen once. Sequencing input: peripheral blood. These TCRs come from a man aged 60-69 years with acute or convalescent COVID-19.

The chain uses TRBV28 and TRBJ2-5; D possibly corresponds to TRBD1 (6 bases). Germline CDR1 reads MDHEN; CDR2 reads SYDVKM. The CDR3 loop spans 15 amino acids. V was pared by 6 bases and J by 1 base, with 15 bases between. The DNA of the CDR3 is TGTGCCAGCAGACCAGACAGGACTCGCCAAGAGACCCAGTACTTC. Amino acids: CASRPDRTRQETQYF.

The CDR3 nucleotides are TGCGCCAGCAAGACGATGGGGGCAGGGACAGATACGCAGTATTTT. Translated: CASKTMGAGTDTQYF. J is TRBJ2-3 and V is TRBV5-1, with TRBD1 as a possible D gene (6 bases). CDR3 length: 15 residues. Trimming took 6 bases from V and 3 from J, leaving 17 bases between them. In germline, CDR1 is SGHRS, CDR2 YFSETQ.

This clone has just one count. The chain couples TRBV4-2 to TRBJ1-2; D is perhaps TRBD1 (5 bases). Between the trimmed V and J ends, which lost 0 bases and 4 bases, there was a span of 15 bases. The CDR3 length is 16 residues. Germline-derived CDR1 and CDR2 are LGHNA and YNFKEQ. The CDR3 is CASSQDLTGDIYGYTF. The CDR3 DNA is TGTGCCAGCAGCCAAGATCTCACAGGCGACATCTATGGCTACACCTTC.

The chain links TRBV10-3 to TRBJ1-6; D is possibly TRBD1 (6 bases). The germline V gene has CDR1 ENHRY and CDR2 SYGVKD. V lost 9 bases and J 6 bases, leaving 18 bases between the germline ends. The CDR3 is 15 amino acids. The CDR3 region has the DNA TGTGCCATTCGAGCTCAGGGGAGAAGTAATTCACCCCTCCACTTT. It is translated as CAIRAQGRSNSPLHF.